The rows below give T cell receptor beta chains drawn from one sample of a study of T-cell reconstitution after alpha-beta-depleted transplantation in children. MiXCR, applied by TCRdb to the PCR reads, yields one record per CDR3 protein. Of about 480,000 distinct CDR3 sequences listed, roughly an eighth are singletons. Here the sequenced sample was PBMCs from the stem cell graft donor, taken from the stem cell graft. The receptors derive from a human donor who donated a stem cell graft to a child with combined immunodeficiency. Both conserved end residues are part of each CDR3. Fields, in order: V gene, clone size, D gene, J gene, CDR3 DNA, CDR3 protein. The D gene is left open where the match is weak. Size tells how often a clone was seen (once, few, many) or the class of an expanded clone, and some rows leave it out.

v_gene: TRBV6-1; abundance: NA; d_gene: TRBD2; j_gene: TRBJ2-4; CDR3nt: TGTGCCAGCAATCCTAGCGGGATCGCCGGTAACATTCAGTACTTC; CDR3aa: CASNPSGIAGNIQYF
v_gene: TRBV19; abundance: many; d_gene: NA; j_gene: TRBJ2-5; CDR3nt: TGTGCCAGTAGTGAGACAGGACCTCAAGAGACCCAGTACTTC; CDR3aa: CASSETGPQETQYF
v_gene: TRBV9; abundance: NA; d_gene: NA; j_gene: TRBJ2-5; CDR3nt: TGTGCCAGCAGCGTAGGAATGAGGGGTAGAGAGACCCAGTACTTC; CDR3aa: CASSVGMRGRETQYF
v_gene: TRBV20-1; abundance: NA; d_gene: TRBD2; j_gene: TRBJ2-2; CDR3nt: TGCAGTGCTAGGACTAGCGGGGCGAACACCGGGGAGCTGTTTTTT; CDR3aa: CSARTSGANTGELFF
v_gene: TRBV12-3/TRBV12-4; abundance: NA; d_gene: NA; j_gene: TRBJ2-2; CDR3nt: TGTGCCAGCACTTGGACACTAAGTACCGGGGAGCTGTTTTTT; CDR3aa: CASTWTLSTGELFF
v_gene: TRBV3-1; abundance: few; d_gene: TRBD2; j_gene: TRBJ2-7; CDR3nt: TGTGCCAGCAGCCCCCGACTAGCGAGCGCCTACGAGCAGTACTTC; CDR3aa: CASSPRLASAYEQYF
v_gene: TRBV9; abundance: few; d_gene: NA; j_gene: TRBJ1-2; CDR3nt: TGTGCCAGCAGCGTAGAGGATGACTACGGCTACACCTTC; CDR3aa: CASSVEDDYGYTF
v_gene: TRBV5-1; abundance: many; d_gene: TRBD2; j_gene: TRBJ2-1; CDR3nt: TGCGCCAGCAGCCAGACTAGCGGGTACAATGAGCAGTTCTTC; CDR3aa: CASSQTSGYNEQFF
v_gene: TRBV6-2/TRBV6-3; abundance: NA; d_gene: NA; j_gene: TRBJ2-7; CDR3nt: TGTGCCAGCAGGAGTGCGGGGCTCACCTACGAGCAGTACTTC; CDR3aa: CASRSAGLTYEQYF
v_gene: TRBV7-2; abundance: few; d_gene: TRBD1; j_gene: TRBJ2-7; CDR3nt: TGTGCCAGCAGCTTAGATGGGACAGGGGGTCGCGAGCAGTACTTC; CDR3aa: CASSLDGTGGREQYF
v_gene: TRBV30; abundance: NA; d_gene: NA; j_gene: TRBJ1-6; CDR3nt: TGTGCCTGCCGCCTAGGCGTGAATTCACCCCTCCACTTT; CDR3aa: CACRLGVNSPLHF
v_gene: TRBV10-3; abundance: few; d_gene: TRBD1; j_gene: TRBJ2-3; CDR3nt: TGTGCCATCCGTACCAGGGACAGGGAAACAGATACGCAGTATTTT; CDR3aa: CAIRTRDRETDTQYF
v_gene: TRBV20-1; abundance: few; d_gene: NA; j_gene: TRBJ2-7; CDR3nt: TGCAGTGCTAGAGATGGAGGGGGCGGCCCCTACGAGCAGTACTTC; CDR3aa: CSARDGGGGPYEQYF
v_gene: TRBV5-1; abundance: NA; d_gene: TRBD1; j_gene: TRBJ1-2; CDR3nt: TGCGCCAGCAGCTCCGGGGACAGGAACTATGGCTACACCTTC; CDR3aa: CASSSGDRNYGYTF
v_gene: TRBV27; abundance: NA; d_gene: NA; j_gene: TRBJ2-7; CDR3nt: TGTGCCAGCAGTTTTGACCGGTCGCACGGGGGGCAGTACTTC; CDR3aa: CASSFDRSHGGQYF
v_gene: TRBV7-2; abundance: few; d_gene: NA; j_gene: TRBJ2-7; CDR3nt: TGTGCCAGCAGCTTAAGGACAGAACCCTACGAGCAGTACTTC; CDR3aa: CASSLRTEPYEQYF
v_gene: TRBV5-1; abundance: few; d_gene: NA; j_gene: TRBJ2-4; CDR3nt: TGCGCCAGCAGCTTGGAAGCGCGTAACATTCAGTACTTC; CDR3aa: CASSLEARNIQYF
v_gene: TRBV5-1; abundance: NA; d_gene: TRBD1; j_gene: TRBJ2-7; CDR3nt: TGCGCCAGCAGCTTCCAGGGGGCTAACGACGAGCAGTACTTC; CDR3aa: CASSFQGANDEQYF
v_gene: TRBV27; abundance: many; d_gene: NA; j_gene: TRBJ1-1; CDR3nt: TGTGCCAGCAGTTTTCGGACAGCCGGAAACGCTGAAGCTTTCTTT; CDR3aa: CASSFRTAGNAEAFF
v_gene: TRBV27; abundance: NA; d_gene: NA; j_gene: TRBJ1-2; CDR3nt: TGTGCCAGCAGTTCCCAGGGAAACCTAAACTATGGCTACACCTTC; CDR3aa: CASSSQGNLNYGYTF
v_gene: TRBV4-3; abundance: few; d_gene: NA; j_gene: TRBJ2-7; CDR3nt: TGCGCCAGCAGCCCGGGGAGCAGTAGCCTCTCCTACGAGCAGTACTTC; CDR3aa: CASSPGSSSLSYEQYF
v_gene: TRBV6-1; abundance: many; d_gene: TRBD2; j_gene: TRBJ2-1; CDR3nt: TGTGCCAGCAGTCGCGGGGGGTACCCCGGGACCCCCCAGTTCTTC; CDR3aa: CASSRGGYPGTPQFF
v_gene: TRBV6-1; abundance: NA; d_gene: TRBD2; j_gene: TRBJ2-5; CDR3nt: TGTGCCAGCAGTGAGAGCGGGAGGGGGACCCAGTACTTC; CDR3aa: CASSESGRGTQYF
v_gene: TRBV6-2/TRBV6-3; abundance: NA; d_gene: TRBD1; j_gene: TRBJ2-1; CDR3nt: TGTGCCAGCAGTAAAGGGACAGGGATATCCTACAATGAGCAGTTCTTC; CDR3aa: CASSKGTGISYNEQFF
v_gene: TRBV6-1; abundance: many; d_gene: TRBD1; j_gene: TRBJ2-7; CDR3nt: TGTGCCAGCAGTGCCGACAGGGGCTACGAGCAGTACTTC; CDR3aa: CASSADRGYEQYF